The next 32 T cell receptor beta chains were all read from a single sample in a study of blood T cell repertoires in COVID-19. TCRdb keeps only in-frame clones here, not all; method: immunoSEQ multiplex PCR. This table holds 300,000 to 400,000 clones, less than 90% found once. Material for sequencing was peripheral blood. Every receptor here comes from an older woman with COVID-19, enrolled during active disease.

The V gene is TRBV5-1, the J gene TRBJ1-3, with 7 bases that match TRBD1. The CDR3 has 16 amino acids. The junction had 5 bases not matched to a gene; V was cut back by 2 bases and J by 0 bases. Germline V lookup: CDR1 SGHRS, CDR2 YFSETQ. The CDR3 loop reads CASSFSGGYSGNTIYF. For the CDR3, the DNA is TGCGCCAGCAGCTTCTCAGGGGGTTACTCTGGAAACACCATATATTTT. Full variable domain (remainder filled in from reference TRBV5-1 and TRBJ1-3): KAGVTQTPRYLIKTRGQQVTLSCSPISGHRSVSWYQQTPGQGLQFLFEYFSETQRNKGNFPGRFSGRQFSNSRSEMNVSTLELGDSALYLCASSFSGGYSGNTIYFGEGSWLTVV.

This rearrangement joins TRBV27 to TRBJ1-1, with 9 bases identical to TRBD1. This CDR3 region has 15 residues. Germline assignment: CDR1 MNHEY and CDR2 SMNVEV (reference sequence). With 5 bases clipped from V and 1 base from J, the junction kept 5 bases outside the gene matches. The CDR3 nucleotides read TGTGCCAGCAGTCTTACAGGGGGCAGGAACACTGAAGCTTTCTTT. As protein: CASSLTGGRNTEAFF.

The chain uses TRBV27 and TRBJ2-7; tentative D call: TRBD1 (5 bases). The CDR3 runs 14 residues. Germline assignment: CDR1 MNHEY and CDR2 SMNVEV (reference sequence). Trimming took off 4 bases at V and 3 bases at J, with 13 bases between the two ends. The CDR3 spells CASSSGSGFYEQYF. CDR3 DNA: TGTGCCAGCAGTTCGGGTTCAGGGTTCTACGAGCAGTACTTC.

This sequence joins TRBV10-3 and TRBJ2-7, with 10 bases identical to TRBD1. Per the germline V gene, CDR1 is ENHRY and CDR2 is SYGVKD. V shed 4 bases and J 4 bases; nucleotides not matched to a gene: 4. This CDR3 spans 14 amino acids. The CDR3 reads CAISGGTGVYEQYF. CDR3 nucleotides: TGTGCCATCAGTGGAGGGACAGGGGTATACGAGCAGTACTTC.

For the CDR3, the DNA is TGTGCCAGTACCCCGAGTCGGTCTGGTAGACATCTCCCTGAAGCTTTCTTT. Translation gives CASTPSRSGRHLPEAFF. This chain joins TRBV19 and TRBJ1-1, with D unresolved. Germline assignment: CDR1 LNHDA and CDR2 SQIVND (reference sequence). This CDR3 contains 17 residues. With 7 bases removed from V and 6 bases from J, the gap between germline ends came to 27 bases.

V and J are TRBV5-6 and TRBJ1-2; 7 positions match TRBD1. With V trimmed by 0 bases and J by 4 bases, 9 bases remained unmatched. The germline V gene encodes CDR1 SGHDT and CDR2 YYEEEE. The CDR3 consists of 16 residues. CDR3 nucleotide sequence: TGTGCCAGCAGCTTGGGCCGGGACAGCCTTTTCTATGGCTACACCTTC. Its translation: CASSLGRDSLFYGYTF. Full variable domain (outside the CDR3, taken from reference TRBV5-6 and TRBJ1-2): DAGVTQSPTHLIKTRGQQVTLRCSPKSGHDTVSWYQQALGQGPQFIFQYYEEEERQRGNFPDRFSGHQFPNYSSELNVNALLLGDSALYLCASSLGRDSLFYGYTFGSGTRLTVV.

There are a few counts of this clone. The chain combines TRBV4-3 with TRBJ2-3, with a tentative D call TRBD1 (7 bases). The CDR3 length is 17 residues. Germline lookup yields CDR1 LGHNA and CDR2 YSLEER. V lost 0 bases and J 2 bases, leaving 15 bases between the germline ends. This CDR3 is CASSQDWRGRITDTQYF. In DNA, the CDR3 is TGCGCCAGCAGCCAAGATTGGAGGGGGCGAATCACAGATACGCAGTATTTT.

The chain combines TRBV5-4 with TRBJ2-2, with D perhaps matching TRBD1 (6 bases). The CDR3 contains 15 residues. V shed 2 bases and J shed 1 base, with 9 bases lying between them. The germline CDR1 and CDR2 sequences are SGHNT and YYREEE (reference sequence). The CDR3 loop reads CASSFKGQNTGELFF. For the CDR3, the DNA is TGTGCCAGCAGCTTTAAGGGACAGAACACCGGGGAGCTGTTTTTT.

The rearrangement joins TRBV3-1 (or the pseudogene TRBV3-2) to TRBJ2-5, with 14 bases fitting TRBD2. CDR1 LGHDT and CDR2 YNNKEL come from the germline V gene (reference sequence). With V trimmed by 0 bases and J by 3 bases, 6 bases remained unmatched. CDR3 length equals 18 residues. The CDR3 spells CASSQEFRLAGGKETQYF. The CDR3 DNA reads TGTGCCAGCAGCCAAGAGTTCCGACTAGCGGGGGGGAAAGAGACCCAGTACTTC.

The V gene is TRBV7-3, the J gene TRBJ1-1, with a weak D call TRBD1 (5 bases). Trimming removed 3 bases at V and 6 bases at J, with 11 bases between. Germline CDR1 SGHTA, CDR2 FQGTGA. The CDR3 totals 13 residues. This CDR3 is CASSFDSRAEAFF. The CDR3 DNA sequence: TGTGCCAGCAGCTTTGATTCCAGGGCTGAAGCTTTCTTT.

The V gene is TRBV6-5, the J gene TRBJ1-1; 10 bases agree with TRBD1. CDR1 MNHEY and CDR2 SVGAGI come from the germline V gene. V trimming: 6 bases; J trimming: 8 bases; junction bases outside the gene matches: 9. The CDR3 contains 14 residues. CDR3 loop: CASSPLTGGGEAFF. CDR3 in DNA: TGTGCCAGCAGCCCCCTGACAGGGGGCGGAGAAGCTTTCTTT.

This clone was seen a few times. V gene TRBV4-1 combines with J gene TRBJ2-7; possible D gene TRBD1, 6 bases. The germline V and J ends were trimmed by 1 base and 7 bases, with 11 bases remaining between them. This CDR3 has 13 amino acids. CDR1 is MGHRA and CDR2 is YSYEKL in the germline V gene. The CDR3 DNA follows: TGCGCCAGCAGCCAAGCCCCGCAGGGGGAGCAGTACTTC. Its protein is CASSQAPQGEQYF.

This sequence joins TRBV3-1 (or the pseudogene TRBV3-2) and TRBJ1-3; unclear D gene. The CDR3 length is 13 residues. V lost 0 bases and J 8 bases, leaving 8 bases between the germline ends. Germline V lookup: CDR1 LGHDT, CDR2 YNNKEL (reference sequence). DNA of the CDR3: TGTGCCAGCAGCCAAGAATTGTCGTACACCATATATTTT. As protein: CASSQELSYTIYF.

This chain joins TRBV7-3 and TRBJ1-1; 11 bases are a match to TRBD1. Unmatched junction bases numbered 11, after V lost 5 bases and J lost 6 bases. CDR1 is SGHTA, CDR2 FQGTGA, per germline. This CDR3 region has 16 residues. The CDR3 spells CASSPPGQGVGAEAFF. Here the CDR3 DNA reads TGTGCCAGCAGCCCCCCGGGACAGGGGGTGGGGGCTGAAGCTTTCTTT.

The chain recombines TRBV4-1 with TRBJ2-3, with unresolved D. Looked up from germline, CDR1 is MGHRA and CDR2 is YSYEKL. The CDR3 covers 14 residues. V lost 0 bases and J 4 bases, leaving 8 bases between the germline ends. As DNA, the CDR3 is TGCGCCAGCAGCCAAGATAGTTCGGCAGATACGCAGTATTTT. Translating it yields CASSQDSSADTQYF.

The table lists this clone with a count of one. V usage is TRBV5-1 and J usage is TRBJ2-3; TRBD2 aligns across 7 bases. CDR1 SGHRS and CDR2 YFSETQ come from the germline V gene. The CDR3 consists of 16 residues. The V segment lost 0 bases and the J segment 1 base; nucleotides outside the gene matches: 5. The CDR3 sequence is CASSLAGLAGTDTQYF. As DNA, the CDR3 is TGCGCCAGCAGCTTGGCCGGGCTAGCGGGCACAGATACGCAGTATTTT.

V is TRBV6-1 and J is TRBJ2-7; D gene ambiguous. V gave up 0 bases and J gave up 3 bases, with 6 bases separating them. Germline V CDR1 and CDR2: MNHNS, SASEGT. This CDR3 is built from 13 residues. CDR3 nucleotides: TGTGCCAGCAGTGAAGCAACAAACTACGAGCAGTACTTC. Protein product: CASSEATNYEQYF.

This chain links TRBV7-2 with TRBJ2-7; 8 bases are shared with TRBD1. This CDR3 contains 16 residues. J lost 1 base, V lost 5 bases, and 10 bases had no gene match. Germline-derived CDR1 and CDR2 are SGHTA and FQGNSA. The CDR3 loop reads CASSPHQTGASYEQYF. CDR3 coding DNA: TGTGCCAGCAGCCCCCATCAGACAGGGGCTTCCTACGAGCAGTACTTC.

The chain has TRBV27 and TRBJ1-1, with 9 bases fitting TRBD1. Unmatched junction bases numbered 11, after V lost 5 bases and J lost 4 bases. CDR1 is MNHEY and CDR2 is SMNVEV in the germline V gene (reference sequence). The CDR3 contains 16 residues. The CDR3 coding sequence is TGTGCCAGCAGTCGCTCGAACAGGGGGCCCGGCACTGAAGCTTTCTTT. This translates into CASSRSNRGPGTEAFF.

This sequence joins TRBV7-2 and TRBJ1-5; 9 nucleotides align to TRBD1. This CDR3 is built from 15 residues. The germline CDR1 and CDR2 sequences are SGHTA and FQGNSA. With 6 bases clipped from V and 3 bases from J, the junction kept 6 bases outside the gene matches. The DNA of the CDR3 is TGTGCCAGCAGACCGGGACAGGGTCCCAATCAGCCCCAGCATTTT. Translating it yields CASRPGQGPNQPQHF.

The chain is built from TRBV13 and TRBJ1-4; no clear D gene. The CDR3 runs 13 residues. V lost 4 bases, J lost 0 bases, and 3 bases lay in between. Germline CDR1 PRHDT, CDR2 FYEKMQ (reference sequence). DNA for the CDR3: TGTGCCAGCAGCTCCGCAACTAATGAAAAACTGTTTTTT. This sequence encodes CASSSATNEKLFF. The full variable domain, in which reference TRBV13 and TRBJ1-4 provide the parts outside the CDR3, is AAGVIQSPRHLIKEKRETATLKCYPIPRHDTVYWYQQGPGQDPQFLISFYEKMQSDKGSIPDRFSAQQFSDYHSELNMSSLELGDSALYFCASSSATNEKLFFGSGTQLSVL.

Only one count was recorded for this clone. The chain employs TRBV4-3 and TRBJ1-5; no definite D call. The CDR3 is 13 amino acids. Trimming cost V 4 bases and J 9 bases, with 13 bases left between them. Germline V gene lookup returns CDR1 LGHNA and CDR2 YSLEER. The CDR3 region has the DNA TGCGCCAGCAGCCCTTCGTGGTTGGCGCCCCAGCATTTT. Amino acids: CASSPSWLAPQHF.

This clone was picked up a small number of times. This sequence joins TRBV12-3 or TRBV12-4 and TRBJ1-1; 7 bases are shared with TRBD1. J gave up 3 bases and V 5 bases, and 3 bases lay outside the gene matches. This CDR3 spans 13 amino acids. The CDR3 bases are TGTGCCAGCAGTCGGGACAGTTACACTGAAGCTTTCTTT. Protein: CASSRDSYTEAFF.

The chain recombines TRBV6-6 with TRBJ1-1, with D possibly TRBD1 on 5 matching bases. CDR1 is MNHNY and CDR2 is SVGAGI in the germline V gene (reference sequence). The V end lost 0 bases, the J end lost 10 bases, and 6 bases lay between the germline ends. The CDR3 runs to 11 residues. The DNA of the CDR3 is TGTGCCAGCAGTTACTCGGGGGGAGCTTTCTTT. This gives the protein CASSYSGGAFF.

The CDR3, as DNA: TGTGCCAGCAGCTACAGGACAGGGGGCAACGAGCAGTACTTC. Amino acids: CASSYRTGGNEQYF. V usage is TRBV7-2 and J usage is TRBJ2-7, with TRBD1 identical over 11 bases. Trimming removed 4 bases from V and 5 bases from J; junction bases left unmatched: 4. This CDR3 spans 14 amino acids. The germline gives CDR1 SGHTA, CDR2 FQGNSA.

This chain joins TRBV6-1 and TRBJ1-3; D may be TRBD1 (6 bases). CDR3 size: 14 residues. V was pared by 3 bases and J by 2 bases, with 8 bases between. Germline assignment: CDR1 MNHNS and CDR2 SASEGT. The CDR3 protein is CASSEDSPGNTIYF. CDR3 coding DNA: TGTGCCAGCAGTGAGGACAGTCCTGGAAACACCATATATTTT.

This clone was seen only once. This chain uses TRBV19 with TRBJ2-1; TRBD2 might be the D (5 bases). Trimming shortened V by 5 bases and J by 0 bases, and 11 bases separated the two germline ends. Germline CDR1 is LNHDA and CDR2 is SQIVND (reference sequence). The CDR3 consists of 15 residues. DNA of the CDR3: TGTGCCAGTAGTGTAACGGGGAGCTCCTACAATGAGCAGTTCTTC. It codes for CASSVTGSSYNEQFF.

This clone came up a few times. This chain joins TRBV2 and TRBJ1-5; D is unclear. Germline V gene lookup returns CDR1 SNHLY and CDR2 FYNNEI. The V and J ends lost 7 bases and 2 bases respectively, with 12 bases between them. The length of the CDR3 is 14 residues. As DNA, the CDR3 is TGTGCCAGCACCCCGAGGTCGGGCAATCAGCCCCAGCATTTT. Translation: CASTPRSGNQPQHF.

J is TRBJ2-5 and V is TRBV5-6; the match to TRBD1 covers 10 bases. The V gene's germline CDR1 is SGHDT and CDR2 YYEEEE. Trimming at V came to 4 bases and at J to 5 bases, leaving 17 bases not matched to a gene. There are 18 residues in the CDR3. The CDR3 nucleotides read TGTGCCAGCAGCCCCCAATCTGGGACAGGGGTTTACCGGGAGACCCAGTACTTC. It translates to CASSPQSGTGVYRETQYF.

This chain connects TRBV30 to TRBJ2-6; tentative D call: TRBD1 (6 bases). This CDR3 has 17 amino acids. Trimming removed 6 bases from V and 0 bases from J, with 18 bases in between. Germline values: CDR1 GTSNPN, CDR2 SVGIG (reference sequence). The CDR3: CACPSTGQSSGANVLTF. CDR3 bases: TGTGCCTGCCCTTCGACAGGTCAAAGCTCTGGGGCCAACGTCCTGACTTTC.

The V and J genes are TRBV19 and TRBJ2-7, with 7 bases fitting TRBD2. V lost 3 bases and J lost 5; bases outside the gene matches: 10. CDR1 is LNHDA, CDR2 SQIVND, per germline (reference sequence). The length of the CDR3 is 15 residues. Here the CDR3 DNA reads TGTGCCAGTAGTATTTTGTCGGGAGGTCGAGACGAGCAGTACTTC. This sequence encodes CASSILSGGRDEQYF.

V usage is TRBV9 and J usage is TRBJ1-1; D is perhaps TRBD1 (6 bases). Trimming stripped 2 bases from V and 5 bases from J, with 13 bases between. The CDR3 is made up of 14 amino acids. Germline CDR1 is SGDLS and CDR2 is YYNGEE. The CDR3 sequence is CASSVTGSRTEAFF. The CDR3 DNA is TGTGCCAGCAGCGTTACAGGGTCGAGGACTGAAGCTTTCTTT.